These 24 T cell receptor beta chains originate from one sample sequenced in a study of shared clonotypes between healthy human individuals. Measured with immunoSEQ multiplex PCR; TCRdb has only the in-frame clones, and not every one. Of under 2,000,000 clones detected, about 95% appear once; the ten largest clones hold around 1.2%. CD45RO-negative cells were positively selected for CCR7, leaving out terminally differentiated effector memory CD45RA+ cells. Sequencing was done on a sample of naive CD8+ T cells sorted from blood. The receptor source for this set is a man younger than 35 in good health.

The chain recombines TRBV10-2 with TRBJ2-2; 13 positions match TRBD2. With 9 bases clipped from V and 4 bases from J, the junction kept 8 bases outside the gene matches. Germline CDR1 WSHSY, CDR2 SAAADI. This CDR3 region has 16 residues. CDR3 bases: TGCGCCAGTGTACTAGCGGGGGGGACCACCACCGGGGAGCTGTTTTTT. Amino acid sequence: CASVLAGGTTTGELFF.

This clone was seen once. The CDR3 here is CASSQLTGVRNIQYF. The CDR3 region has the DNA TGTGCCAGCAGCCAACTGACAGGGGTTCGAAACATTCAGTACTTC. V is TRBV14 and J is TRBJ2-4, with 8 bases aligning to TRBD1. V lost 2 bases and J lost 6; bases outside the gene matches: 6. CDR1 and CDR2 (germline): SGHDN, FVKESK. The CDR3 is 15 amino acids.

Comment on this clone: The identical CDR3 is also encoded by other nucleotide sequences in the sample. Here the CDR3 DNA reads TGTGCCAGCAGTTACTCCGAGGGGGATACGCAGTATTTT. Protein sequence: CASSYSEGDTQYF. The J gene is TRBJ2-3, the V gene TRBV6-5; D tentatively fits TRBD1 or TRBD2 (5 bases each). Trimming stripped 0 bases from V and 6 bases from J, with 7 bases between. Germline V CDR1 and CDR2: MNHEY, SVGAGI. This CDR3 is 13 amino acids long.

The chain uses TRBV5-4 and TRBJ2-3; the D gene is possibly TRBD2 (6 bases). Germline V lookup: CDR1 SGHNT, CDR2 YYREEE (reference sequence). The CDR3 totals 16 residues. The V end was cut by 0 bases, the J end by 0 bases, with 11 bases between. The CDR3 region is CASSLAYRGSTDTQYF. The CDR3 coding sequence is TGTGCCAGCAGCTTGGCCTACCGGGGGAGCACAGATACGCAGTATTTT.

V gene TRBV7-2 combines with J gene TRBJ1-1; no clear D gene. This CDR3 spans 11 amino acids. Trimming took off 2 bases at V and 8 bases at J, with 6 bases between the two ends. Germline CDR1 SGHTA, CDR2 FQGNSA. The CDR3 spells CASSLSMEAFF. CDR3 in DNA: TGTGCCAGCAGCTTATCGATGGAAGCTTTCTTT.

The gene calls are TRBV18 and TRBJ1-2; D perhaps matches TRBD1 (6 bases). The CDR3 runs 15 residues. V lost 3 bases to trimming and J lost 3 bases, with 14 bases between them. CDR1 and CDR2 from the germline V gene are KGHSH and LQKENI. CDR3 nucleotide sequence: TGTGCCAGCTCACCCACTTCACAGGGAGACTATGGCTACACCTTC. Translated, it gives CASSPTSQGDYGYTF. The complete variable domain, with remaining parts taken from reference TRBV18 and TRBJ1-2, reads NAGVMQNPRHLVRRRGQEARLRCSPMKGHSHVYWYRQLPEEGLKFMVYLQKENIIDESGMPKERFSAEFPKEGPSILRIQQVVRGDSAAYFCASSPTSQGDYGYTFGSGTRLTVV.

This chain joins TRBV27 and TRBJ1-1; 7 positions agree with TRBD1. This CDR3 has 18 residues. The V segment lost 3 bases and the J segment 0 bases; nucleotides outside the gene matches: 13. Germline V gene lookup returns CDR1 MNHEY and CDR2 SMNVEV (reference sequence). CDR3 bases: TGTGCCAGCAGTTTGAGTTCGCCGGGACAGCATCTGAACACTGAAGCTTTCTTT. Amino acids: CASSLSSPGQHLNTEAFF.

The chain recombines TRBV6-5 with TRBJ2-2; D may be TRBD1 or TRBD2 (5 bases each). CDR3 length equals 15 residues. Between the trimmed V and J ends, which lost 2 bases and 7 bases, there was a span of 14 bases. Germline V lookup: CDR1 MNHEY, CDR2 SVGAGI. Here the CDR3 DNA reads TGTGCCAGCAGTTACGGGACGGGGACGATCGGGGAGCTGTTTTTT. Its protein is CASSYGTGTIGELFF.

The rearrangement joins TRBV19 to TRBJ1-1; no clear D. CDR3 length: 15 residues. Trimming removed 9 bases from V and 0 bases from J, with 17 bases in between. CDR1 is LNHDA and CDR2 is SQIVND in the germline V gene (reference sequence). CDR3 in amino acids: CASSAMEGMNTEAFF. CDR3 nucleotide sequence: TGTGCCAGCAGCGCTATGGAAGGAATGAACACTGAAGCTTTCTTT.

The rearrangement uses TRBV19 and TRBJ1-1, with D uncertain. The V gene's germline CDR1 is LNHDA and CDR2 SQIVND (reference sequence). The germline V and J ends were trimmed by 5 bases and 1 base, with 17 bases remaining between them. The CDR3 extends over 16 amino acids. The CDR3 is CASSPTSGYGNTEAFF. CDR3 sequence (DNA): TGTGCCAGTAGTCCAACCTCGGGGTATGGGAACACTGAAGCTTTCTTT.

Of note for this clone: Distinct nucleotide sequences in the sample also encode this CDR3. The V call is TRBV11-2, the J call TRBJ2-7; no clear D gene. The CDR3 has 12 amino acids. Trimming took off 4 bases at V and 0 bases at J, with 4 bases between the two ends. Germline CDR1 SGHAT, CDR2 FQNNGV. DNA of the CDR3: TGTGCCAGCAGCTCTTCCTCCTACGAGCAGTACTTC. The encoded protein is CASSSSSYEQYF.

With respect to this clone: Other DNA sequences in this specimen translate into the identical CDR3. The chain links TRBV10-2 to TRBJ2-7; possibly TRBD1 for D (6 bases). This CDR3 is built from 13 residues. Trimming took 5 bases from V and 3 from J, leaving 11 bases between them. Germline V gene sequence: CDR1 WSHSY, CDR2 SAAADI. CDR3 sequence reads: CASSPQQGYEQYF. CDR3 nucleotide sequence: TGCGCCAGCAGTCCCCAACAGGGCTACGAGCAGTACTTC.

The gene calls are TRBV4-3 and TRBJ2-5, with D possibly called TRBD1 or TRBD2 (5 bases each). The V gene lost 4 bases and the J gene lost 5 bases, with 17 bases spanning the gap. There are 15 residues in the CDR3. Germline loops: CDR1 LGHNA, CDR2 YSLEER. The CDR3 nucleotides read TGCGCCAGCAGCCGCCTACTAGGGGCGGGCGAGACCCAGTACTTC. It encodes CASSRLLGAGETQYF.

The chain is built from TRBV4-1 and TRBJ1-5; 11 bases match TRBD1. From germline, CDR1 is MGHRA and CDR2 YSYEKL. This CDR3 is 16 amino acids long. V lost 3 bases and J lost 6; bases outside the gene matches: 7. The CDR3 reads CASSQEGQGVGQPQHF. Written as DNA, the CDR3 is TGCGCCAGCAGCCAGGAGGGACAGGGGGTAGGTCAGCCCCAGCATTTT.

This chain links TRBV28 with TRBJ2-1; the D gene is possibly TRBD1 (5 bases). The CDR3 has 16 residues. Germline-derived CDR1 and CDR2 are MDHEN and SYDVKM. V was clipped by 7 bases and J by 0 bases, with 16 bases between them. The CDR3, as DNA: TGTGCCAGCACTTACCCAGGGTACGTCTCCTACAATGAGCAGTTCTTC. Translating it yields CASTYPGYVSYNEQFF.

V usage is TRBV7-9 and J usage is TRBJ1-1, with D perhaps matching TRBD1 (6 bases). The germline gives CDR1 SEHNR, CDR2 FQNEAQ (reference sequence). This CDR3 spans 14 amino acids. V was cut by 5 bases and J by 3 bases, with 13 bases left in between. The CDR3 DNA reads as TGTGCCAGCAGCAAAGGGAGACAGGACACTGAAGCTTTCTTT. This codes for CASSKGRQDTEAFF.

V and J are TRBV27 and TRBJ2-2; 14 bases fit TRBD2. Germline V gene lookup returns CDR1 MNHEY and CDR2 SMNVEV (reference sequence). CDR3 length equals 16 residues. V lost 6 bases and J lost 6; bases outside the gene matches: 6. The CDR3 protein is CASSLGLAGGSGELFF. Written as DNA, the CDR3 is TGTGCCAGCAGCTTAGGACTAGCGGGAGGTTCCGGGGAGCTGTTTTTT.

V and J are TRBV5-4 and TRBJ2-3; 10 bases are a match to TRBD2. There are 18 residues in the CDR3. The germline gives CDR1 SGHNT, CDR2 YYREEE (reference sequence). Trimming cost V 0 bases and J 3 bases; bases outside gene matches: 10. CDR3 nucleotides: TGTGCCAGCAGCTTGGCCCTAAGCGGGAGGGCCAAAACAGATACGCAGTATTTT. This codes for CASSLALSGRAKTDTQYF.

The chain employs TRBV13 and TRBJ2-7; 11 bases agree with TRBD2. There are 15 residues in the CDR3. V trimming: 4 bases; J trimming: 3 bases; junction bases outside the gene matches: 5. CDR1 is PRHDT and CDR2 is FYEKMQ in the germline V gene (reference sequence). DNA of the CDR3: TGTGCCAGCAGCTCTAAAGGGACTAGCGGCTACGAGCAGTACTTC. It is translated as CASSSKGTSGYEQYF.

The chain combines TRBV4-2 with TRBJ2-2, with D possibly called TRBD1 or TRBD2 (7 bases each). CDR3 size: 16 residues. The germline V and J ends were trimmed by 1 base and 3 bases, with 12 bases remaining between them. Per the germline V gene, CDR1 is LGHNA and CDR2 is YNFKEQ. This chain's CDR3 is CASSQVQGRDTGELFF. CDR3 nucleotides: TGTGCCAGCAGCCAAGTACAGGGGAGGGACACCGGGGAGCTGTTTTTT.

The CDR3 region has the DNA TGTGCCAGCAGTTTATGGACAGATAATTCACCCCTCCACTTT. It is translated as CASSLWTDNSPLHF. This sequence joins TRBV27 and TRBJ1-6; D is perhaps TRBD1 (6 bases). Trimming removed 1 base at V and 5 bases at J, with 6 bases between. The CDR3 covers 14 residues. Germline CDR1 is MNHEY and CDR2 is SMNVEV (reference sequence).

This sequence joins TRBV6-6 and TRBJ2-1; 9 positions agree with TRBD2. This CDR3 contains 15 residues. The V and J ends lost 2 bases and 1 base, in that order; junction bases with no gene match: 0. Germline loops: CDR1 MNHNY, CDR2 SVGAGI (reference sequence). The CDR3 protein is CASSYTSGSYNEQFF. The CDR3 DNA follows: TGTGCCAGCAGTTACACTAGCGGGTCCTACAATGAGCAGTTCTTC.

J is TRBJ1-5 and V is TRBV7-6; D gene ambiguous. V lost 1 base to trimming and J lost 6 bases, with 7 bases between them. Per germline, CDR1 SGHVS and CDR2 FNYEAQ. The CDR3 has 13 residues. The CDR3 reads CASSLGEFQPQHF. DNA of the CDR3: TGTGCCAGCAGCTTAGGGGAGTTTCAGCCCCAGCATTTT.

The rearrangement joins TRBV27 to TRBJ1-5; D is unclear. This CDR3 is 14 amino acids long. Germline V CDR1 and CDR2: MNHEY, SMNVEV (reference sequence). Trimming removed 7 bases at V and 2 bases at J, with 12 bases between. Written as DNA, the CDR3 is TGTGCCAGCAAGCTCGGAGTGGGCAATCAGCCCCAGCATTTT. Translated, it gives CASKLGVGNQPQHF.